A single sample is the source of the 14 T cell receptor beta chains below, sequenced in a study of blood T cell repertoires in COVID-19. Using immunoSEQ multiplex PCR, the repertoire was profiled, and TCRdb retains in-frame clones only, with some absent. This table has some 180,000 clones, over 70% appearing once. The sequencing input was peripheral blood. These receptor sequences come from a man in his 60s with acute or convalescent COVID-19.

The rearrangement joins TRBV6-1 to TRBJ2-7, with D tentatively TRBD1 (5 bases). Deletions cut 3 bases from V and 4 bases from J, with 10 bases between. The CDR3 runs to 13 residues. Germline loops: CDR1 MNHNS, CDR2 SASEGT. CDR3: CASSETDFYEQYF. CDR3 nucleotides: TGTGCCAGCAGTGAGACAGACTTTTACGAGCAGTACTTC.

This clone appeared a single time. The chain couples TRBV5-4 to TRBJ2-6; 8 bases fit TRBD1. Germline CDR1 reads SGHNT; CDR2 reads YYREEE (reference sequence). The trim removed 4 bases at V and 0 bases at J, leaving 9 bases unmatched. The CDR3 extends over 18 amino acids. The CDR3 bases are TGTGCCAGCAGCAAAGGCGGGACAGGAGACTCTGGGGCCAACGTCCTGACTTTC. Translation gives CASSKGGTGDSGANVLTF. The full variable domain, completed using reference TRBV5-4 and TRBJ2-6, is ETGVTQSPTHLIKTRGQQVTLRCSSQSGHNTVSWYQQALGQGPQFIFQYYREEENGRGNFPPRFSGLQFPNYSSELNVNALELDDSALYLCASSKGGTGDSGANVLTFGAGSRLTVL.

This chain connects TRBV5-1 to TRBJ1-6; 9 bases match TRBD1. CDR1 SGHRS and CDR2 YFSETQ come from the germline V gene. This CDR3 contains 15 residues. V was clipped by 0 bases and J by 8 bases; unmatched bases: 3. The CDR3: CASSLAGQGYSPLHF. The CDR3 nucleotides read TGCGCCAGCAGCTTGGCTGGACAGGGGTATTCACCCCTCCACTTT.

The CDR3 DNA follows: TGTGCCAGCAGTTACACGTTCGGGGGTTTGGATGAAAAACTGTTTTTT. As protein: CASSYTFGGLDEKLFF. V is TRBV6-2 or TRBV6-3 and J is TRBJ1-4; perhaps TRBD1 as D (5 bases). Germline loops: CDR1 MNHEY, CDR2 SVGEGT. This CDR3 has 16 residues. V lost 2 bases, J lost 6 bases, and 16 bases lay in between.

V gene TRBV18 combines with J gene TRBJ1-3; D gene unclear. CDR1 and CDR2 (germline): KGHSH, LQKENI. V dropped 2 bases and J dropped 1 base, with 12 bases sitting between them. The CDR3 sequence is 16 residues long. The CDR3 loop is CASSPITAESGNTIYF. In DNA form, the CDR3 reads TGTGCCAGCTCACCAATTACAGCTGAATCTGGAAACACCATATATTTT.

This chain links TRBV3-1 (or the pseudogene TRBV3-2) with TRBJ2-1, with 9 positions matching TRBD2. The CDR3 contains 16 residues. Trimming cost V 3 bases and J 7 bases; bases outside gene matches: 10. The V gene's germline CDR1 is LGHDT and CDR2 YNNKEL (reference sequence). The CDR3 DNA reads as TGTGCCAGCAGCCATACCAGCGGGAGGATGGGGAATGAGCAGTTCTTC. Its protein is CASSHTSGRMGNEQFF.

The chain carries TRBV5-1 and TRBJ2-3; 7 bases fit TRBD1. With 3 bases clipped from V and 2 bases from J, the junction kept 9 bases outside the gene matches. The CDR3 runs to 16 residues. Germline CDR1 and CDR2: SGHRS and YFSETQ. In DNA form, the CDR3 reads TGCGCCAGCAGCTCAGGGACAGCTTTTACCACAGATACGCAGTATTTT. Amino acids: CASSSGTAFTTDTQYF. The whole variable domain, filled in from reference TRBV5-1 and TRBJ2-3, reads KAGVTQTPRYLIKTRGQQVTLSCSPISGHRSVSWYQQTPGQGLQFLFEYFSETQRNKGNFPGRFSGRQFSNSRSEMNVSTLELGDSALYLCASSSGTAFTTDTQYFGPGTRLTVL.

This clone was detected only a few times. The V gene is TRBV6-1, the J gene TRBJ1-5; D not resolved. This CDR3 has 15 amino acids. The V and J ends lost 3 bases and 1 base respectively, with 10 bases between them. Germline CDR1 is MNHNS and CDR2 is SASEGT. Here the CDR3 reads CASSDGHGSNQPQHF. DNA of the CDR3: TGTGCCAGCAGTGACGGTCACGGGAGCAATCAGCCCCAGCATTTT.

The genes are TRBV7-2 and TRBJ2-2; 10 bases map to TRBD2. V trimming: 5 bases; J trimming: 6 bases; junction bases outside the gene matches: 12. Germline CDR1 SGHTA, CDR2 FQGNSA. The CDR3 totals 17 residues. This CDR3 reads CASSVDRLLAGAGELFF. CDR3 nucleotide sequence: TGTGCCAGCAGCGTAGACCGTCTCCTAGCGGGGGCCGGGGAGCTGTTTTTT.

The rearrangement uses TRBV19 and TRBJ1-3; 7 nucleotides align to TRBD1. Trimming at V came to 5 bases and at J to 0 bases, leaving 4 bases not matched to a gene. The CDR3 extends over 15 amino acids. Germline CDR1 reads LNHDA; CDR2 reads SQIVND (reference sequence). CDR3 nucleotides: TGTGCCAGTAGTGCGGGACAGATCTCTGGAAACACCATATATTTT. Residues: CASSAGQISGNTIYF. The variable domain in full, completed from reference TRBV19 and TRBJ1-3, reads DGGITQSPKYLFRKEGQNVTLSCEQNLNHDAMYWYRQDPGQGLRLIYYSQIVNDFQKGDIAEGYSVSREKKESFPLTVTSAQKNPTAFYLCASSAGQISGNTIYFGEGSWLTVV.

This rearrangement joins TRBV10-3 to TRBJ1-5, with 7 nucleotides matching TRBD1. V lost 6 bases, J lost 1 base, and 3 bases stayed unmatched. The germline gives CDR1 ENHRY, CDR2 SYGVKD. The CDR3 length is 14 residues. CDR3 in DNA: TGTGCCATCAGCGACAGGGTCAGCAATCAGCCCCAGCATTTT. This sequence encodes CAISDRVSNQPQHF.

The V gene is TRBV5-1, the J gene TRBJ1-1; 8 bases are a match to TRBD1. This CDR3 has 15 residues. V shed 1 base, J shed 5 bases, and the junction held 7 bases outside the gene matches. CDR1 and CDR2 from the germline V gene are SGHRS and YFSETQ. The DNA of the CDR3 is TGCGCCAGCAGCTTGAACGGACAGGGTGGGACTGAAGCTTTCTTT. Translation gives CASSLNGQGGTEAFF.

This sequence joins TRBV2 and TRBJ2-2; 8 bases are a match to TRBD1. Germline values: CDR1 SNHLY, CDR2 FYNNEI. This CDR3 has 13 residues. With V trimmed by 8 bases and J by 5 bases, 4 bases remained unmatched. The CDR3 loop is CASRDRTTGELFF. In DNA, the CDR3 is TGTGCCAGCCGGGACAGGACTACCGGGGAGCTGTTTTTT. Supplemented by reference TRBV2 and TRBJ2-2, the full variable domain reads EPEVTQTPSHQVTQMGQEVILRCVPISNHLYFYWYRQILGQKVEFLVSFYNNEISEKSEIFDDQFSVERPDGSNFTLKIRSTKLEDSAMYFCASRDRTTGELFFGEGSRLTVL.

V usage is TRBV28 and J usage is TRBJ2-3, with 11 bases aligning to TRBD2. Germline values: CDR1 MDHEN, CDR2 SYDVKM. The CDR3 is made up of 16 amino acids. V trimming: 4 bases; J trimming: 0 bases; junction bases outside the gene matches: 3. CDR3 in amino acids: CASSSLAGASTDTQYF. The DNA for the CDR3 is TGTGCCAGCAGTTCACTAGCGGGAGCGAGCACAGATACGCAGTATTTT.